A few counts support the clone carrying this TCR beta chain. The antigen is not known. Germline lookup yields CDR1 SGHTA and CDR2 FQGTGA. V lost 5 bases and J lost 3, with 18 bases in between. The CDR3 extends over 16 amino acids. Noted time point: newly diagnosed GD, antithyroid drugs for less than 3 months. The TCR library was prepared using RNA isolated from PBMCs. These data belong to a study of regulatory T cells in long-lasting Graves disease. General study results and limits: Persistent Graves' disease cases displayed lower TCR diversity than newly diagnosed ones.

With iRepertoire HTBI primers and Arm-PCR of CDR3 regions, TCR beta libraries were built. Each CDR3 protein gets one entry after TCRdb re-called the multiplex PCR reads with MiXCR. The sample yields under 450,000 distinct CDR3 sequences, about 10% seen once. These same data were also listed under a study on T cells in Graves' hyperthyroidism and ophthalmopathy.

The chain employs TRBV7-3 and TRBJ2-3; D gene uncertain. This TCR was sampled from a woman aged 18-30 years with Graves disease. The sequenced sample was peripheral blood mononuclear cells (PBMCs), obtained at new diagnosis, from a patient treated with antithyroid drugs. Here the CDR3 DNA reads TGTGCCAGCAGCCTGTGGGGTGCCCGGATGACAGATACGCAGTATTTT. Translating gives CASSLWGARMTDTQYF.